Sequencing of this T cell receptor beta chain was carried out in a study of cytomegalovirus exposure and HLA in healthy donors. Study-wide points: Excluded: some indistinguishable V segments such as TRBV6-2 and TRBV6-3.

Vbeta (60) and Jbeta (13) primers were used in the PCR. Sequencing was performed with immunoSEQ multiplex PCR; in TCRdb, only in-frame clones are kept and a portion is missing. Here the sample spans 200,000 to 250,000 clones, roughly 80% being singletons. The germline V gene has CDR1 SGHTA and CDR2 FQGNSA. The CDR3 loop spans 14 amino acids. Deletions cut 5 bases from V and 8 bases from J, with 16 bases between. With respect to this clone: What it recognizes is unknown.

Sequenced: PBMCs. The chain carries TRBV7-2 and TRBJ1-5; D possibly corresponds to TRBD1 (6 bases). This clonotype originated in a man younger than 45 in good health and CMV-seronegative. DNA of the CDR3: TGTGCCAGCAGCCTGTACAGGGTCGGGGAGCCCCAGCATTTT. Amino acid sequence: CASSLYRVGEPQHF.